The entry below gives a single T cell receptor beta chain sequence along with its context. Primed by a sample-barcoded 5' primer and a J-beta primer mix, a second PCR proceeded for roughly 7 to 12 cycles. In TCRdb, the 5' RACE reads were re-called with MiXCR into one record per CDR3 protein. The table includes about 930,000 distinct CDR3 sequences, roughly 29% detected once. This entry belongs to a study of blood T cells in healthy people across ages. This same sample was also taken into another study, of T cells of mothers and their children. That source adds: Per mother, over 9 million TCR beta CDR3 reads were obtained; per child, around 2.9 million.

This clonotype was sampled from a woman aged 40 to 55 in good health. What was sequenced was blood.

CDR3 sequence: CASSQDGTGTQETQYF. The CDR3 DNA sequence: TGCGCCAGCAGCCAAGATGGGACAGGGACCCAAGAGACCCAGTACTTC. V gene TRBV4-3 combines with J gene TRBJ2-5; 9 positions agree with TRBD1. V was clipped by 0 bases and J by 1 base; unmatched bases: 3. Looked up from germline, CDR1 is LGHNA and CDR2 is YSLEER. This CDR3 is 16 amino acids long.